A single sample gave rise to the 23 T cell receptor beta chains below, sequenced in a study of blood T cell repertoires in COVID-19. Sequenced by immunoSEQ multiplex PCR; TCRdb stores in-frame clones only, minus some. This sample has around 37,000 clones, with about 85% found just once. The sequencing input was peripheral blood. All receptors derive from a man aged 50 or older with active or convalescent COVID-19.

This clone was seen only once. The chain is built from TRBV19 and TRBJ2-3; 10 bases agree with TRBD1. The CDR3 runs to 15 residues. The germline CDR1 and CDR2 sequences are LNHDA and SQIVND (reference sequence). V shed 4 bases, J shed 3 bases, and the junction held 4 bases outside the gene matches. The CDR3 spells CASSRRTGGTDTQYF. In DNA form, the CDR3 reads TGTGCCAGTAGTAGGCGGACAGGGGGAACAGATACGCAGTATTTT. Complete variable domain (other parts from reference TRBV19 and TRBJ2-3): DGGITQSPKYLFRKEGQNVTLSCEQNLNHDAMYWYRQDPGQGLRLIYYSQIVNDFQKGDIAEGYSVSREKKESFPLTVTSAQKNPTAFYLCASSRRTGGTDTQYFGPGTRLTVL.

This clone was seen a few times. This rearrangement joins TRBV10-3 to TRBJ2-2; TRBD1 agrees at 7 bases. Per germline, CDR1 ENHRY and CDR2 SYGVKD. V lost 2 bases and J lost 6; bases outside the gene matches: 3. This CDR3 comprises 14 residues. CDR3 bases: TGTGCCATCAGTGAGGAAACAGGGGCCGGGGAGCTGTTTTTT. Its protein is CAISEETGAGELFF.

The V call is TRBV7-6, the J call TRBJ2-1; a possible D gene is TRBD1 (5 bases). Germline V lookup: CDR1 SGHVS, CDR2 FNYEAQ. Trimming cost V 2 bases and J 3 bases, with 11 bases left between them. The CDR3 has 15 residues. CDR3 DNA: TGTGCCAGCAGCTTACGCGACAGTAACTACAATGAGCAGTTCTTC. The encoded protein is CASSLRDSNYNEQFF. The entire variable domain, with the rest obtained from reference TRBV7-6 and TRBJ2-1, is as follows: GAGVSQSPRYKVTKRGQDVALRCDPISGHVSLYWYRQALGQGPEFLTYFNYEAQQDKSGLPNDRFSAERPEGSISTLTIQRTEQRDSAMYRCASSLRDSNYNEQFFGPGTRLTVL.

This rearrangement joins TRBV9 to TRBJ2-7; possibly TRBD1 for D (5 bases). The CDR3 loop spans 14 amino acids. Trimming removed 0 bases at V and 2 bases at J, with 9 bases between. Looked up from germline, CDR1 is SGDLS and CDR2 is YYNGEE. The CDR3 loop is CASSVAQDTYEQYF. The DNA of the CDR3 is TGTGCCAGCAGCGTAGCACAGGACACCTACGAGCAGTACTTC.

The gene calls are TRBV11-2 and TRBJ1-6; D possibly corresponds to TRBD1 (5 bases). Trimming pared 0 bases from V and 8 bases from J, leaving 5 bases between. CDR1 and CDR2 (germline): SGHAT, FQNNGV. This CDR3 region has 13 residues. CDR3 sequence (DNA): TGTGCCAGCAGCTTAGACAGGGATTCACCCCTCCACTTT. As protein: CASSLDRDSPLHF.

The V and J genes are TRBV6-1 and TRBJ2-1; possible D gene TRBD1, 6 bases. The germline V gene has CDR1 MNHNS and CDR2 SASEGT. This CDR3 contains 17 residues. V was pared by 2 bases and J by 4 bases, with 18 bases between. CDR3 in amino acids: CASSENKRQALYNEQFF. Here the CDR3 DNA reads TGTGCCAGCAGTGAAAATAAGAGACAGGCCCTTTACAATGAGCAGTTCTTC.

This rearrangement joins TRBV14 to TRBJ2-1, with 9 positions matching TRBD1. CDR1 SGHDN and CDR2 FVKESK come from the germline V gene. The J segment lost 2 bases and the V segment lost 3 bases, leaving 8 bases of the junction unmatched. There are 17 residues in the CDR3. The CDR3 coding sequence is TGTGCCAGCAGCCAGTGGACAGGGGCTTCCCCCTACAATGAGCAGTTCTTC. It codes for CASSQWTGASPYNEQFF.

V is TRBV4-2 and J is TRBJ2-3; weak D call: TRBD2 (5 bases). In germline, CDR1 is LGHNA, CDR2 YNFKEQ. Trimming cost V 0 bases and J 4 bases, with 8 bases left between them. There are 14 residues in the CDR3. CDR3 in amino acids: CASSQDLAPDTQYF. The CDR3 nucleotides are TGTGCCAGCAGCCAAGATCTAGCACCAGATACGCAGTATTTT.

The chain is built from TRBV6-5 and TRBJ1-1, with D possibly matching TRBD1 (5 bases). There are 13 residues in the CDR3. Per germline, CDR1 MNHEY and CDR2 SVGAGI. V lost 6 bases, J lost 3 bases, and 11 bases lay in between. The CDR3 region is CASSQGPYTEAFF. DNA of the CDR3: TGTGCCAGCAGCCAGGGTCCCTACACTGAAGCTTTCTTT.

The J gene is TRBJ2-7, the V gene TRBV11-2, with D tentatively TRBD2 (6 bases). Trimming shortened V by 3 bases and J by 4 bases, and 7 bases separated the two germline ends. The CDR3 has 12 amino acids. Germline lookup yields CDR1 SGHAT and CDR2 FQNNGV. The CDR3 DNA sequence: TGTGCCAGCAGCTTCGGGACTTACGAGCAGTACTTC. The encoded protein is CASSFGTYEQYF.

The V call is TRBV24-1, the J call TRBJ2-2, with 10 bases that match TRBD1. CDR1 KGHDR and CDR2 SFDVKD come from the germline V gene. V was clipped by 7 bases and J by 4 bases; unmatched bases: 5. The length of the CDR3 is 15 residues. CDR3 bases: TGTGCCACCAGAGATGGGGACAGGGGCACCGGGGAGCTGTTTTTT. Translated, it gives CATRDGDRGTGELFF.

V and J are TRBV7-8 and TRBJ1-4; D is ambiguous. This CDR3 has 15 residues. Trimming left V 7 bases short and J 0 bases short, with 12 bases between. Germline values: CDR1 SGHVS, CDR2 FQNEAQ. The CDR3 is CASKPRGATNEKLFF. The CDR3 DNA sequence: TGTGCCAGCAAACCCCGCGGAGCAACTAATGAAAAACTGTTTTTT.

The chain joins TRBV15 to TRBJ2-6; unclear D gene. This CDR3 has 14 amino acids. CDR1 and CDR2 (germline): LNHNV, YYDKDF (reference sequence). Trimming pared 0 bases from V and 4 bases from J, leaving 4 bases between. The CDR3, as DNA: TGTGCCACCAGCAGAGATCTGGGGGCCAACGTCCTGACTTTC. Its translation: CATSRDLGANVLTF.

CDR3 amino acids: CSAGGGQGLEQYF. CDR3 coding DNA: TGCAGCGCCGGGGGTGGACAGGGCCTCGAGCAGTACTTC. This sequence joins TRBV29-1 and TRBJ2-7; 8 nucleotides agree with TRBD1. This CDR3 region has 13 residues. Germline CDR1 reads SQVTM; CDR2 reads ANQGSEA. The V gene end was trimmed by 7 bases and the J gene end by 6 bases; junction bases not matched to a gene: 11.

This sequence joins TRBV5-6 and TRBJ1-6; TRBD1 matches 7 bases. In germline, CDR1 is SGHDT, CDR2 YYEEEE. There are 16 residues in the CDR3. The trim removed 4 bases at V and 7 bases at J, leaving 11 bases unmatched. CDR3 DNA: TGTGCCAGCAGCCACCGGACAGGCGCCATCAATTCACCCCTCCACTTT. Its protein is CASSHRTGAINSPLHF.

The chain has TRBV7-2 and TRBJ2-1; 11 bases fit TRBD2. Trimming cost V 4 bases and J 6 bases; bases outside gene matches: 5. This CDR3 comprises 15 residues. CDR1 is SGHTA and CDR2 is FQGNSA in the germline V gene. The CDR3 DNA is TGTGCCAGCAGCTCTCGACTAGCGGGGACCAATGAGCAGTTCTTC. Translation: CASSSRLAGTNEQFF.

The chain has TRBV6-2 or TRBV6-3 and TRBJ2-1, with 9 bases fitting TRBD2. CDR1 and CDR2 from the germline V gene are MNHEY and SVGEGT. The CDR3 is made up of 16 amino acids. V lost 2 bases, J lost 7 bases, and 9 bases stayed unmatched. The CDR3 DNA follows: TGTGCCAGCAGTTACCGGGCTAGCGGGAATTCGAATGAGCAGTTCTTC. As protein: CASSYRASGNSNEQFF.

This sequence joins TRBV3-1 (or the pseudogene TRBV3-2) and TRBJ1-2; D remains ambiguous. The CDR3 totals 12 residues. The germline CDR1 and CDR2 sequences are LGHDT and YNNKEL (reference sequence). Trimming took off 1 base at V and 4 bases at J, with 4 bases between the two ends. The CDR3, as DNA: TGTGCCAGCAGCCAAGGTATCTATGGCTACACCTTC. Encoded protein: CASSQGIYGYTF.

The chain links TRBV7-8 to TRBJ2-1; D ambiguous. The length of the CDR3 is 15 residues. The ends were cut back, 1 base at V and 8 bases at J, with 15 bases in the middle. Germline lookup yields CDR1 SGHVS and CDR2 FQNEAQ. CDR3 protein: CASSLEFDKWYEQFF. The CDR3 region has the DNA TGTGCCAGCAGCTTAGAGTTTGACAAATGGTATGAGCAGTTCTTC.

J is TRBJ1-2 and V is TRBV10-3; D is unresolved. V dropped 3 bases and J dropped 4 bases, with 9 bases sitting between them. The germline V gene encodes CDR1 ENHRY and CDR2 SYGVKD. CDR3 length equals 13 residues. CDR3 nucleotide sequence: TGTGCCATCAGTGATAGGGAGGGCTATGGCTACACCTTC. As protein: CAISDREGYGYTF.

The chain links TRBV6-6 to TRBJ1-5; 7 bases map to TRBD1. The CDR3 contains 15 residues. The germline V gene has CDR1 MNHNY and CDR2 SVGAGI (reference sequence). Losses at the gene ends were 2 bases for V and 2 bases for J; bases not matched to a gene: 3. This CDR3 is CASSYGGTGNQPQHF. The CDR3 DNA is TGTGCCAGCAGTTACGGGGGGACAGGCAATCAGCCCCAGCATTTT.

This clone was detected only once. The CDR3 DNA is TGTGCCAGCGCAGTTCTGGACAGGGTAGTCTATGGCTACACCTTC. Amino acids: CASAVLDRVVYGYTF. The chain uses TRBV18 and TRBJ1-2, with 8 bases matching TRBD1. With V trimmed by 8 bases and J by 4 bases, 12 bases remained unmatched. There are 15 residues in the CDR3. Germline CDR1 and CDR2: KGHSH and LQKENI.

The chain is built from TRBV3-1 (or the pseudogene TRBV3-2) and TRBJ1-1, with a tentative D call TRBD1 (5 bases). V lost 1 base, J lost 7 bases, and 13 bases lay in between. CDR1 and CDR2 from the germline V gene are LGHDT and YNNKEL (reference sequence). The CDR3 covers 14 residues. The CDR3 sequence: CASSQAREFSEAFF. The CDR3 bases are TGTGCCAGCAGCCAAGCCAGGGAATTTAGTGAAGCTTTCTTT.